One and the same sample provided the 9 T cell receptor beta chains below, sequenced in a study of Tregs in tolerant kidney transplant recipients. Method: immunoSEQ multiplex PCR; TCRdb's copy keeps in-frame clones and lacks some. The sample comprises 240,000 or so clones, approximately 84% of which are singletons, and around 0.61% rests with the top ten. Sequencing was done on a sample of CD4+ T cells from blood. The source of these receptors is a human donor in good health.

This sequence joins TRBV19 and TRBJ2-2; 8 bases map to TRBD1. Trimming took 7 bases from V and 6 from J; bases not matched to a gene: 7. Germline values: CDR1 LNHDA, CDR2 SQIVND (reference sequence). The CDR3 has 14 amino acids. CDR3 protein: CASTRTGKPGELFF. Written as DNA, the CDR3 is TGTGCCAGTACTCGGACAGGGAAGCCCGGGGAGCTGTTTTTT.

This clone was seen only once. V and J are TRBV5-1 and TRBJ1-3; possible D gene TRBD1, 5 bases. The ends were cut back, 4 bases at V and 0 bases at J, with 8 bases in the middle. Germline CDR1 is SGHRS and CDR2 is YFSETQ. The CDR3 covers 14 residues. The CDR3 sequence: CASSLDTSGNTIYF. For the CDR3, the DNA is TGCGCCAGCAGCCTGGACACCTCTGGAAACACCATATATTTT.

A few counts support this clone. The chain carries TRBV10-3 and TRBJ2-7, with D hard to call. The V end lost 4 bases, the J end lost 1 base, and 8 bases lay between the germline ends. The germline gives CDR1 ENHRY, CDR2 SYGVKD. The CDR3 length is 13 residues. CDR3 sequence (DNA): TGTGCCATCAGTGTTGACCTTTCCTACGAGCAGTACTTC. Amino acid sequence: CAISVDLSYEQYF.

This clone has just one count. Other DNA sequences of this sample code for an identical CDR3. J is TRBJ1-2 and V is TRBV29-1, with a weak D call TRBD1 (6 bases). The germline V gene encodes CDR1 SQVTM and CDR2 ANQGSEA. Trimming removed 4 bases from V and 4 bases from J, with 16 bases in between. This CDR3 is 14 amino acids long. CDR3 loop: CSVGRLGAIYGYTF. In DNA, the CDR3 is TGCAGCGTTGGACGACTGGGGGCGATCTATGGCTACACCTTC.

In its sample, this clone was seen once. The chain combines TRBV18 with TRBJ2-7; no definite D call. Germline CDR1 and CDR2: KGHSH and LQKENI. There are 14 residues in the CDR3. V was cut by 1 base and J by 5 bases, with 12 bases left in between. The CDR3 coding sequence is TGTGCCAGCTCACCACTTAAGTCTCTGCACGAGCAGTACTTC. Its translation: CASSPLKSLHEQYF.

The chain has TRBV6-1 and TRBJ2-5; D unresolved. Trimming left V 5 bases short and J 2 bases short, with 9 bases between. CDR1 is MNHNS, CDR2 SASEGT, per germline. The CDR3 length is 13 residues. The CDR3 region has the DNA TGTGCCAGCAGTTCCCCCGCTCAAGAGACCCAGTACTTC. It yields the protein CASSSPAQETQYF.

The chain carries TRBV12-5 and TRBJ2-2; D remains ambiguous. This CDR3 has 14 residues. The germline V gene encodes CDR1 LGHNT and CDR2 FRNRAP. Deletions cut 3 bases from V and 3 bases from J, with 8 bases between. CDR3 nucleotide sequence: TGTGCTAGTGGTTTATTTGGGGACACCGGGGAGCTGTTTTTT. Translation gives CASGLFGDTGELFF.

The rearrangement links TRBV11-1 to TRBJ2-1; the D gene is possibly TRBD2 (5 bases). V was clipped by 5 bases and J by 0 bases, with 11 bases between them. The V gene's germline CDR1 is SGHAT and CDR2 FQDESV (reference sequence). The CDR3 runs to 15 residues. This CDR3 is CASSQRDSSYNEQFF. DNA for the CDR3: TGTGCCAGCAGCCAGAGGGATAGCTCCTACAATGAGCAGTTCTTC.

The rearrangement links TRBV7-9 to TRBJ1-1; D ambiguous. The CDR3 consists of 14 residues. The V gene's germline CDR1 is SEHNR and CDR2 FQNEAQ (reference sequence). Trimming stripped 5 bases from V and 2 bases from J, with 12 bases between. CDR3 loop: CASSPRLPNTEAFF. The CDR3 DNA follows: TGTGCCAGCAGCCCCCGACTGCCAAACACTGAAGCTTTCTTT.